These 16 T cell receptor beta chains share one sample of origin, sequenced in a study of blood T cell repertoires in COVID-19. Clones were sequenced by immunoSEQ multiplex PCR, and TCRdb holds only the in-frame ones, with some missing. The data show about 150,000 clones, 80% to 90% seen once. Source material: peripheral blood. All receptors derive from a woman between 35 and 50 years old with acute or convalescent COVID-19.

This CDR3 reads CAWSLAAYNEQFF. The DNA of the CDR3 is TGTGCCTGGTCATTAGCGGCCTACAATGAGCAGTTCTTC. The V and J genes are TRBV30 and TRBJ2-1; TRBD2 might be the D (6 bases). Trimming pared 5 bases from V and 2 bases from J, leaving 10 bases between. The germline V gene encodes CDR1 GTSNPN and CDR2 SVGIG (reference sequence). This CDR3 has 13 amino acids.

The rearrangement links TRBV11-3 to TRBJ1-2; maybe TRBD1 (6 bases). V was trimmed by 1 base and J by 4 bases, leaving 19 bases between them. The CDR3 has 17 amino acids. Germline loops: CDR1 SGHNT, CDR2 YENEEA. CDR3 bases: TGTGCCAGCAGCTTAGGGCATGGCAAACAGGGACCCTATGGCTACACCTTC. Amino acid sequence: CASSLGHGKQGPYGYTF.

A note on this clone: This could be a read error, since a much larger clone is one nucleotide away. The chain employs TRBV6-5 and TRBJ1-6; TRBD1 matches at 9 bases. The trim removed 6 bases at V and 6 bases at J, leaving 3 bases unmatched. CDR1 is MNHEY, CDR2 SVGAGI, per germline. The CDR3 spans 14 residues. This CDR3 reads CASREDRGNSPLHF. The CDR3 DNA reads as TGTGCCAGCAGAGAGGACAGGGGTAATTCACCCCTCCACTTT.

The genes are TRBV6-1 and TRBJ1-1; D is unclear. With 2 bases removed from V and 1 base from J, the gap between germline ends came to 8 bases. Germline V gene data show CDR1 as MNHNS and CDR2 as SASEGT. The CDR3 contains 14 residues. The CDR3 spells CASSELQTNTEAFF. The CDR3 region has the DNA TGTGCCAGCAGTGAATTACAGACGAACACTGAAGCTTTCTTT.

CDR3 protein: CASSGWTGVEKLFF. The CDR3 DNA sequence: TGTGCCAGTAGCGGCTGGACAGGGGTCGAAAAACTGTTTTTT. The chain combines TRBV19 with TRBJ1-4, with TRBD1 identical over 9 bases. The ends lost 6 bases at V and 8 bases at J; junction bases unmatched: 7. Germline V lookup: CDR1 LNHDA, CDR2 SQIVND (reference sequence). The CDR3 loop spans 14 amino acids.

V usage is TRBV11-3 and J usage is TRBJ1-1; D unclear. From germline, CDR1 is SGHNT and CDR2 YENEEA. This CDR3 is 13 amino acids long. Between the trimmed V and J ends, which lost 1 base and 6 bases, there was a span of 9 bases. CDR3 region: CASSLAYRSEAFF. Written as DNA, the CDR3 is TGTGCCAGCAGCTTAGCCTACAGATCTGAAGCTTTCTTT.

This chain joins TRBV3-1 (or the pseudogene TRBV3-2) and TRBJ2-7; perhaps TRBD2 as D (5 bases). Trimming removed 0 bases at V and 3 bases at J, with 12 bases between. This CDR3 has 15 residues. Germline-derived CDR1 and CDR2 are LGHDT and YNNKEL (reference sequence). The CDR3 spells CASSQDRGAIYEQYF. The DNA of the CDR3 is TGTGCCAGCAGCCAAGATCGGGGTGCGATCTACGAGCAGTACTTC.

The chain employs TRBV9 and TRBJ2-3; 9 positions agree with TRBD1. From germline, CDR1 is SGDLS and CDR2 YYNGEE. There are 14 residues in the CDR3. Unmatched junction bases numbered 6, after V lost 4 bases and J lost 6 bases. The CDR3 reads CASSSGQGSDTQYF. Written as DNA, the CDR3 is TGTGCCAGCAGCTCCGGACAGGGGTCGGATACGCAGTATTTT.

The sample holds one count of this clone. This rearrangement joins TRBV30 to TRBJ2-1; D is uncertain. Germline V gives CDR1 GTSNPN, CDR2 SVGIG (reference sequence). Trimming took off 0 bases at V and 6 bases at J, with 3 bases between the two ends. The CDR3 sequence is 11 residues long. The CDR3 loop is CAWSVRNEQFF. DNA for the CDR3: TGTGCCTGGAGTGTTCGCAATGAGCAGTTCTTC.

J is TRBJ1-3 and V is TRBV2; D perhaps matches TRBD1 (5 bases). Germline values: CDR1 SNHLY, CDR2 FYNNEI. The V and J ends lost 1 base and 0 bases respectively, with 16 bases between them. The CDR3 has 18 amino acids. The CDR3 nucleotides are TGTGCCAGCAGTGAAGACGGGCTAGGGGCTATCTCTGGAAACACCATATATTTT. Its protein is CASSEDGLGAISGNTIYF.

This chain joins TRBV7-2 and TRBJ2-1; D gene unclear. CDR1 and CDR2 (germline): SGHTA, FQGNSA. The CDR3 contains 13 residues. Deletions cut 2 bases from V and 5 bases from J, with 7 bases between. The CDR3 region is CASSLNYDNEQFF. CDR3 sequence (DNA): TGTGCCAGCAGCTTAAACTACGACAATGAGCAGTTCTTC.

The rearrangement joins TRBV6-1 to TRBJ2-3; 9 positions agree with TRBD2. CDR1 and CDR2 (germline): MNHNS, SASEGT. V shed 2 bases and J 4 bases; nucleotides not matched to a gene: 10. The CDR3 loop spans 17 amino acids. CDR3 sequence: CASSEWASGKLADTQYF. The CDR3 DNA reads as TGTGCCAGCAGTGAATGGGCTAGCGGGAAGCTAGCAGATACGCAGTATTTT.

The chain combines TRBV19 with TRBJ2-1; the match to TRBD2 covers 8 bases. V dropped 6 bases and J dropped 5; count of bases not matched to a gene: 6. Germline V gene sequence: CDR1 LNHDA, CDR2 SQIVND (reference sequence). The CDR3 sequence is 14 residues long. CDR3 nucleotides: TGTGCCAGTAGCGGGGCGGGGGGTCACAATGAGCAGTTCTTC. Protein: CASSGAGGHNEQFF. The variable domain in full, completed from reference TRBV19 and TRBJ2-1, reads DGGITQSPKYLFRKEGQNVTLSCEQNLNHDAMYWYRQDPGQGLRLIYYSQIVNDFQKGDIAEGYSVSREKKESFPLTVTSAQKNPTAFYLCASSGAGGHNEQFFGPGTRLTVL.

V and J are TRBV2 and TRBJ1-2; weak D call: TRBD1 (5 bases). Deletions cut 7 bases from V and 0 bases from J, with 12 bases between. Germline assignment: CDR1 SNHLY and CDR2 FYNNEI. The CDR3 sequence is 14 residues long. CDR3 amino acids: CASTLDRANYGYTF. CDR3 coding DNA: TGTGCCAGCACCCTAGACAGAGCTAACTATGGCTACACCTTC.

The CDR3 coding sequence is TGTGCCAGCAGTCACGGACTAGCGGGAGGGTTTCCCGGGGAGCTGTTTTTT. Its protein product is CASSHGLAGGFPGELFF. The chain joins TRBV6-6 to TRBJ2-2; 15 bases align to TRBD2. CDR3 size: 17 residues. Trimming cost V 5 bases and J 6 bases; bases outside gene matches: 7. CDR1 and CDR2 from the germline V gene are MNHNY and SVGAGI (reference sequence).

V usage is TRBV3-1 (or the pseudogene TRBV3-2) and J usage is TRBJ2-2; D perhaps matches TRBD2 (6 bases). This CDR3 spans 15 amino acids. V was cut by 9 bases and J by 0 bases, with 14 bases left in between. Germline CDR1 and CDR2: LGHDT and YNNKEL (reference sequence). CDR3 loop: CASQNGGTNTGELFF. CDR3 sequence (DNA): TGTGCCAGTCAGAACGGGGGAACGAACACCGGGGAGCTGTTTTTT.